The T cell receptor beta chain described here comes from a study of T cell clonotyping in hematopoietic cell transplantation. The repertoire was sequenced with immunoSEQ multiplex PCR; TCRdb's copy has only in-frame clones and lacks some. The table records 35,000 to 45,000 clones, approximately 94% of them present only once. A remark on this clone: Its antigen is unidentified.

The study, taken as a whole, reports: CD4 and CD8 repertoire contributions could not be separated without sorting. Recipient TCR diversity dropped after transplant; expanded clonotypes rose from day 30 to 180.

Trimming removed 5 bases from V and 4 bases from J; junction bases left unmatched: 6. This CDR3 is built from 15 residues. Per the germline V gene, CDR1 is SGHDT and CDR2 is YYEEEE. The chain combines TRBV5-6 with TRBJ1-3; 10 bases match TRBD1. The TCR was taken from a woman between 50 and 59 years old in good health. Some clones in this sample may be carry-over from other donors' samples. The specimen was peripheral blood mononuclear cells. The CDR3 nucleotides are TGTGCCAGCAGGTTCGGGACAGGGGTAGGAAACACCATATATTTT. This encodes CASRFGTGVGNTIYF.